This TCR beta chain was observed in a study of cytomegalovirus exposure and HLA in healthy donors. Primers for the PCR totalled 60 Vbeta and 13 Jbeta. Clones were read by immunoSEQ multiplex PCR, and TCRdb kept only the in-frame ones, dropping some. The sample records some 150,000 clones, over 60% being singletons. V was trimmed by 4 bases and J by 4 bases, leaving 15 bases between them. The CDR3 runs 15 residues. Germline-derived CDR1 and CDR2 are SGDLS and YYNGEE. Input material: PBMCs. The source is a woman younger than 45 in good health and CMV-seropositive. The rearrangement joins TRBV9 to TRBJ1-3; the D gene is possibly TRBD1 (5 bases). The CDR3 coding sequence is TGTGCCAGCAGCCCTAGGCTGGGGGGAGGAAACACCATATATTTT. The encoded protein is CASSPRLGGGNTIYF.